Each of the 5 T cell receptor beta chains below was sequenced from the same sample in a study of technical replicates of blood from a handful of donors. Assay: immunoSEQ multiplex PCR; the TCRdb copy retains only in-frame clones and omits some. The sample lists about 12,000 clones; 92% were seen once. The sequencing input was PBMCs. The receptors derive from a human donor in good health.

The chain is built from TRBV10-2 and TRBJ2-1; 13 nucleotides line up with TRBD2. Per germline, CDR1 WSHSY and CDR2 SAAADI. The CDR3 sequence is 19 residues long. J lost 6 bases, V lost 8 bases, and 19 bases had no gene match. The CDR3 bases are TGCGCCAGCTTCCCAGCCCCAACTAGCGGGAGGGTGGATGGCAATGAGCAGTTCTTC. This sequence encodes CASFPAPTSGRVDGNEQFF.

The chain is built from TRBV11-2 and TRBJ2-7; weak D call: TRBD2 (5 bases). The CDR3 is 15 residues long. V lost 1 base and J lost 7, with 17 bases in between. Looked up from germline, CDR1 is SGHAT and CDR2 is FQNNGV. DNA of the CDR3: TGTGCCAGCAGCTTAGGAGGGTCCACCCGATGGGAGCAGTACTTC. Translated, it gives CASSLGGSTRWEQYF.

V is TRBV19 and J is TRBJ2-7; D is uncertain. CDR1 LNHDA and CDR2 SQIVND come from the germline V gene (reference sequence). The CDR3 spans 13 residues. V was clipped by 4 bases and J by 1 base, with 8 bases between them. This CDR3 is CASSTAKSYEQYF. In nucleotides, the CDR3 is TGTGCCAGTAGTACAGCGAAATCCTACGAGCAGTACTTC.

The V call is TRBV12-1, the J call TRBJ1-3; the DNA was not compared with TRBD1, the D call given in the table. TRBV12-1 is termed a pseudogene. The CDR3 spans 16 residues. The CDR3 DNA reads TGTGCCAGTGCGAACGGGGACAGGGATTTTGGAAACACCATATATTTT. It is translated as CASANGDRDFGNTIYF.

On this clone: At one end the junction does not follow the germline gene, possibly because of a read error. The chain couples TRBV11-2 to TRBJ1-1; possible D gene TRBD1, 6 bases. The length of the CDR3 is 15 residues. CDR1 SGHAT and CDR2 FQNNGV come from the germline V gene. This CDR3 reads CASSLDPRGNTEAFF. The CDR3 region has the DNA TGTGCCAGCAGCCTAGACCCCAGGGGGAACACTGAAGCTTTCTTT.